Listed here are 18 T cell receptor beta chains from one sample, sequenced in a study of CD8+CD57+ T cells in acquired aplastic anemia (dated by TCRdb to the late 2010s). Patients chosen for sequencing had shown expansion of CD8+CD57+ cells by flow cytometry. The listed sequencing device is Illumina HiSeq 2000. TCR beta VDJ combination and CDR3 sequence profiling used genomic DNA as the template. The raw public data were reprocessed by TCRdb itself: fastp quality trimming at Q25, MiXCR clonotype calling, in-frame beta chains only. Records with the same CDR3 protein are collapsed into one entry carrying the most frequent genes and DNA. For this sample the table gives 260,000 or so distinct CDR3 sequences, of which 82% were detected only once. 40% to 55% of the sample goes to the ten largest clones. The source material was sorted CD4+, CD8+, or CD8+CD57+ T cells (not recorded which) from PBMCs. Receptors were obtained from a human donor with aplastic anemia.

The CDR3 nucleotides read TGTGCCAGCGGCGACGGGGGCACGGGGGCCCAGCAGTATGTC. Translated, it gives CASGDGGTGAQQYV. The chain links TRBV2 to TRBJ2-7, with D possibly called TRBD1 or TRBD2 (6 bases each). This CDR3 spans 14 amino acids. Germline CDR1 reads SNHLY; CDR2 reads FYNNEI.

This clonotype appeared once. Without the conserved terminal phenylalanine or tryptophan, this CDR3 likely stems from a read error. The DNA is omitted, as the CDR3 cannot be located on it reliably, and the CDR3 follows TCRdb's listing. The chain is built from TRBV7-8 and TRBJ1-5; the D segment call TRBD1 is taken from the table without a DNA check. The CDR3 is 13 amino acids long, termini counted. CDR1 and CDR2 (germline): SGHVS, FQNEAQ. The chain's CDR3 is CASSEWWTDNPGE.

J is TRBJ2-2 and V is TRBV2; D tentatively reads TRBD1 or TRBD2 (5 bases each). CDR3 length: 14 amino acids. Germline V gene sequence: CDR1 SNHLY, CDR2 FYNNEI. V lost 5 bases, J lost 5 bases, and 12 bases lay in between. The CDR3 sequence is CASSSQGDTGELFF. The CDR3 DNA reads TGTGCCAGCAGTAGTCAGGGAGATACCGGGGAGCTGTTTTTT.

Turning to this clonotype: Because the CDR3 is missing its conserved closing phenylalanine or tryptophan, this is likely a read error. The limits of the CDR3 on the DNA are not certain, so only TCRdb's listed CDR3 is given. The chain recombines TRBV7-9 with TRBJ2-3; the D call of TRBD1 is as the table states it, not checked on the DNA. Germline-derived CDR1 and CDR2 are SEHNR and FQNEAQ (reference sequence). The CDR3 spans 13 residues, counting both ends. The CDR3 loop reads CASSVVPGEMLFV.

V usage is TRBV12-3 or TRBV12-4 and J usage is TRBJ1-2; no firm D call. Trimming shortened V by 2 bases and J by 2 bases, and 15 bases separated the two germline ends. The CDR3 consists of 16 residues. CDR3 nucleotides: TGTGCCAGCAGTTTAAATAGCGCGAGGATCAACTATGGCTACACCTTC. Translated, it gives CASSLNSARINYGYTF.

On this clonotype: One end of the junction is discordant with germline, which a read error may explain. The J gene is TRBJ1-5, the V gene TRBV9; D perhaps matches TRBD1 (6 bases). CDR3 length: 13 residues. CDR1 is SGDLS and CDR2 is YYNGEE in the germline V gene. CDR3 sequence: CASSDTGTKTQHF. The CDR3 nucleotides are TGCGCCAGCAGCGATACAGGGACTAAGACCCAGCATTTT.

This sequence joins TRBV20-1 and TRBJ2-7, with 7 nucleotides matching TRBD2. V shed 5 bases and J 2 bases; nucleotides not matched to a gene: 12. The CDR3 consists of 15 residues. Germline CDR1 and CDR2: DFQATT and SNEGSKA (reference sequence). The CDR3, as DNA: TGCAGTGCTCCGAGGGGAGGGGCTCGGACCTACGAGCAGTACTTC. Protein sequence: CSAPRGGARTYEQYF.

This chain joins TRBV7-9 and TRBJ2-2; no definite D call. This CDR3 spans 14 amino acids. Germline V gene sequence: CDR1 SEHNR, CDR2 FQNEAQ (reference sequence). The V end lost 3 bases, the J end lost 4 bases, and 9 bases lay between the germline ends. The chain's CDR3 is CASSFEESTGELFF. The DNA of the CDR3 is TGTGCCAGCAGCTTTGAGGAGAGCACCGGGGAGCTGTTTTTT.

A single count supports this clonotype. This rearrangement joins TRBV7-8 to TRBJ2-7; D not resolved. This CDR3 comprises 18 residues. The germline V gene encodes CDR1 SGHVS and CDR2 FQNEAQ. The CDR3 region is CASSFPPGADTQSYDQYV. The CDR3 DNA sequence: TGTGCCAGCAGCTTTCCTCCAGGTGCCGATACGCAGTCCTACGACCAGTACGTC.

The chain uses TRBV5-4 and TRBJ2-3; TRBD2 agrees at 7 bases. This CDR3 has 15 residues. Trimming took 2 bases from V and 2 from J; bases not matched to a gene: 5. Germline V gene lookup returns CDR1 SGHNT and CDR2 YYREEE (reference sequence). The CDR3 DNA is TGTGCCAGCAGCTTTAGTAGCGGGCCCACAGATACGCAGTATTTT. Translating it yields CASSFSSGPTDTQYF.

Of note for this clonotype: An end of the junction does not agree with germline; a read error may underlie this. This chain uses TRBV7-8 with TRBJ2-3; the D gene could be TRBD1 or TRBD2 (6 bases each). The CDR3 spans 13 residues. The germline V gene encodes CDR1 SGHVS and CDR2 FQNEAQ. CDR3 loop: CASSLGGRDTPHF. The CDR3 bases are TGTGCCAGCAGCTTGGGGGGCAGAGACACGCCGCATTTT.

The rearrangement uses TRBV7-6 and TRBJ2-5; possibly TRBD1 for D (7 bases). V lost 4 bases, J lost 10 bases, and 22 bases lay in between. The CDR3 covers 15 residues. Germline CDR1 is SGHVS and CDR2 is FNYEAQ. CDR3 protein: CASSSNRGLSALQYF. DNA for the CDR3: TGTGCCAGCAGCTCGAACAGGGGACTTTCAGCCCTCCAGTACTTC.

A remark on this clonotype: At one end the junction does not follow the germline gene, possibly because of a read error. V gene TRBV7-9 combines with J gene TRBJ1-1, with a tentative D call TRBD1 (5 bases). Germline values: CDR1 SEHNR, CDR2 FQNEAQ (reference sequence). CDR3 length: 14 amino acids. The CDR3 region has the DNA TGTGCCAGCAGCCTTCAAAGAAGCGGGGGGGACGATGAGTTT. As protein: CASSLQRSGGDDEF.

The chain recombines TRBV7-9 with TRBJ2-3, with D possibly being TRBD2 (5 bases). Germline CDR1 and CDR2: SEHNR and FQNEAQ (reference sequence). This CDR3 is 14 amino acids long. Trimming shortened V by 0 bases and J by 14 bases, and 18 bases separated the two germline ends. The CDR3 region has the DNA TGTGCCAGCAGCTTAGCGGGAGCCTGCGAAAAGACGTATTTT. Its protein is CASSLAGACEKTYF.

The rearrangement uses TRBV25-1 and TRBJ2-7; 12 bases map to TRBD2. The CDR3 runs to 14 residues. The ends lost 5 bases at V and 5 bases at J; junction bases unmatched: 4. In germline, CDR1 is MGHDK, CDR2 SYGVNS. The CDR3 sequence is CASSLTSGRNEQYV. CDR3 sequence (DNA): TGTGCCAGCAGTCTTACTAGCGGGAGGAACGAGCAGTACGTC.

V usage is TRBV6-2 or TRBV6-3 and J usage is TRBJ2-7; 10 nucleotides line up with TRBD2. The CDR3 is 14 amino acids. From germline, CDR1 is MNHEY and CDR2 SVGEGT. Trimming at V came to 6 bases and at J to 2 bases, leaving 4 bases not matched to a gene. The CDR3 region has the DNA TGTGCCAGCAGCGGACTAGCGGAGACCTACGAGCAGTACTTC. Translating it yields CASSGLAETYEQYF.

There are a few counts of this clonotype. V and J are TRBV11-3 and TRBJ2-5, with D possibly TRBD1 on 5 matching bases. Trimming removed 0 bases at V and 3 bases at J, with 11 bases between. The CDR3 sequence is 15 residues long. Germline-derived CDR1 and CDR2 are SGHNT and YENEEA. In DNA, the CDR3 is TGTGCCAGCAGCTTAGATCTCAGGACAAAAGAGACCCAGTACTTC. It specifies CASSLDLRTKETQYF.

The sample holds one count of this clonotype. V and J are TRBV7-9 and TRBJ2-7; the D gene is possibly TRBD2 (5 bases). Germline V gene lookup returns CDR1 SEHNR and CDR2 FQNEAQ (reference sequence). Trimming removed 5 bases at V and 4 bases at J, with 27 bases between. This CDR3 is 18 amino acids long. The DNA for the CDR3 is TGTGCCAGCAGCGATCGGCTAGGAGCGGCTGAGGAGCAGTACGAGCAGTACGTC. Translation gives CASSDRLGAAEEQYEQYV.